Presented here are 6 T cell receptor beta chains from one specimen sequenced in a study of identical twins. TCRdb processed the 5' RACE reads anew with MiXCR; each CDR3 protein has one entry. This table holds hundreds of thousands of distinct CDR3 sequences, 20% to 25% found once. These sequences were also reported in another study, on T cells expressing NK-cell markers.

The sample taken for sequencing was CD4+ T cells sorted from blood. These receptors came from a woman aged 18-29 years in good health.

V gene TRBV5-1 combines with J gene TRBJ2-1; perhaps D is TRBD1 or TRBD2 (6 bases each). V was trimmed by 4 bases and J by 4 bases, leaving 18 bases between them. There are 16 residues in the CDR3. Germline loops: CDR1 SGHRS, CDR2 YFSETQ. The CDR3 DNA reads as TGCGCCAGCAGCCCCCGGGGGCGGCCTAAATACAATGAGCAGTTCTTC. Translated: CASSPRGRPKYNEQFF.

This clonotype was seen a few times. The V gene is TRBV14, the J gene TRBJ1-1; no clear D gene. Germline lookup yields CDR1 SGHDN and CDR2 FVKESK. The V gene lost 4 bases and the J gene lost 1 base, with 13 bases spanning the gap. The CDR3 contains 15 residues. CDR3 loop: CASSRQIGKNTEAFF. As DNA, the CDR3 is TGTGCCAGCAGCCGCCAGATAGGGAAGAACACTGAAGCTTTCTTT. The variable domain in full, completed from reference TRBV14 and TRBJ1-1, reads EAGVTQFPSHSVIEKGQTVTLRCDPISGHDNLYWYRRVMGKEIKFLLHFVKESKQDESGMPNNRFLAERTGGTYSTLKVQPAELEDSGVYFCASSRQIGKNTEAFFGQGTRLTVV.

The sample holds a few counts of this clonotype. The chain recombines TRBV5-1 with TRBJ2-3; D is possibly TRBD1 or TRBD2 (5 bases each). From germline, CDR1 is SGHRS and CDR2 YFSETQ. Between the trimmed V and J ends, which lost 9 bases and 11 bases, there was a span of 34 bases. CDR3 length equals 17 residues. CDR3 loop: CATAASPGTTTRLQQYF. The CDR3 DNA is TGCGCCACCGCCGCCTCTCCGGGGACCACCACGCGTCTTCAGCAGTATTTT.

V is TRBV6-5 and J is TRBJ2-3; 12 nucleotides line up with TRBD2. The CDR3 is 16 amino acids. Germline loops: CDR1 MNHEY, CDR2 SVGAGI. J was trimmed by 3 bases and V by 2 bases; bases with no gene match: 3. The CDR3 spells CASSYRLAGVTDTQYF. CDR3 coding DNA: TGTGCCAGCAGTTACCGACTAGCGGGGGTTACAGATACGCAGTATTTT.

This rearrangement joins TRBV2 to TRBJ2-7; D is ambiguous. CDR3 length: 13 residues. V lost 4 bases, J lost 6 bases, and 13 bases lay in between. CDR1 and CDR2 from the germline V gene are SNHLY and FYNNEI. The CDR3 spells CASSVSIPPEQYF. For the CDR3, the DNA is TGTGCCAGCAGTGTGTCGATCCCACCCGAGCAGTACTTC.

This clonotype has a handful of counts. The gene calls are TRBV5-4 and TRBJ2-6; D call uncertain. V gave up 2 bases and J gave up 0 bases, with 6 bases separating them. This CDR3 is 15 amino acids long. Germline loops: CDR1 SGHNT, CDR2 YYREEE (reference sequence). CDR3 nucleotides: TGTGCCAGCAGCTTTGAGAACTCTGGGGCCAACGTCCTGACTTTC. This sequence encodes CASSFENSGANVLTF.